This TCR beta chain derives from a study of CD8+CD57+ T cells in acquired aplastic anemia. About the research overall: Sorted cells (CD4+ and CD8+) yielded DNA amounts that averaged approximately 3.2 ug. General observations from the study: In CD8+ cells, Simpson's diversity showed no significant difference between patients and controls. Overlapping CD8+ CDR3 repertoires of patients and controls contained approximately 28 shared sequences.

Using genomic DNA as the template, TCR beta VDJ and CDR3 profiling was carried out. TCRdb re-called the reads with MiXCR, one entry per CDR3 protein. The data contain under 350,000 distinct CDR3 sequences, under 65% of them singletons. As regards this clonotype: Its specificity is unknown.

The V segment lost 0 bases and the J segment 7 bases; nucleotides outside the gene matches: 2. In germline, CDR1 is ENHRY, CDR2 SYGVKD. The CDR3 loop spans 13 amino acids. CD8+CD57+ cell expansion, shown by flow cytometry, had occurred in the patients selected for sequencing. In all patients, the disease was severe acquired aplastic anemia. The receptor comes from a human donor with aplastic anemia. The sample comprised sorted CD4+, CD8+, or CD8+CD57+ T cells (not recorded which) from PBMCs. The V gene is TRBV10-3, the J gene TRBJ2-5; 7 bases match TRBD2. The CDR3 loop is CAISESGGGTQYF. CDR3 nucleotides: TGTGCCATCAGTGAGTCTGGGGGGGGGACCCAGTACTTC.